The rows below give T cell receptor beta chains drawn from one sample of a study of blood T cell repertoires in COVID-19. This table comes from immunoSEQ multiplex PCR, and its TCRdb copy is limited to in-frame clones, with some not included. The sample has about 350,000 clones; about 88% are singletons. Sequenced: peripheral blood. These receptors originate from a woman aged 65 to 85 with COVID-19, enrolled during active disease. CDR3s include the opening cysteine and the closing phenylalanine or tryptophan. A D gene is named only where the DNA matches it firmly. Size values are once, few and many counts, or a class for expanded clones, and some rows have none.

V gene,D gene,J gene,clone size,CDR3 DNA,CDR3 protein
TRBV3-1/TRBV3-2,.,TRBJ2-2,.,TGTGCCAGCAGCCAAGTATCGGTGATTACCGGGGAGCTGTTTTTT,CASSQVSVITGELFF
TRBV27,TRBD1,TRBJ1-2,.,TGTGCCAGCAGTTTTAGGGGACAGGGCTATGGCTACACCTTC,CASSFRGQGYGYTF
TRBV5-6,TRBD1,TRBJ2-3,once,TGTGCCAGCAGCTCTCAGGGGACAGATTTCACAGATACGCAGTATTTT,CASSSQGTDFTDTQYF
TRBV10-1,.,TRBJ2-7,.,TGCGCCAGCAGTGAGAAAGGAGTTGGGGAGCAGTACTTC,CASSEKGVGEQYF
TRBV7-2,TRBD1,TRBJ2-7,.,TGTGCCAGCAGCTTACGGACAGGGGGCGCCTACGAGCAGTACTTC,CASSLRTGGAYEQYF
TRBV4-1,TRBD2,TRBJ2-7,.,TGCGCCAGCAGCATGGTAGCGGGGAGCTCCTACGAGCAGTACTTC,CASSMVAGSSYEQYF
TRBV29-1,.,TRBJ2-2,.,TGCAGCGTTGTTCGGGGGGCGGGCACCGGGGAGCTGTTTTTT,CSVVRGAGTGELFF
TRBV9,TRBD1,TRBJ1-2,once,TGTGCCAGCAGCACGACAGGGGGTGCTTGGGGCTATGGCTACACCTTC,CASSTTGGAWGYGYTF
TRBV13,.,TRBJ2-6,.,TGTGCCAGCAGCTTAGGGAGGAGCTCTGGGGCCAACGTCCTGACTTTC,CASSLGRSSGANVLTF
TRBV10-3,TRBD2,TRBJ2-1,.,TGTGCCATCGGGGAGACTAGCGGGGACAATGAGCAGTTCTTC,CAIGETSGDNEQFF